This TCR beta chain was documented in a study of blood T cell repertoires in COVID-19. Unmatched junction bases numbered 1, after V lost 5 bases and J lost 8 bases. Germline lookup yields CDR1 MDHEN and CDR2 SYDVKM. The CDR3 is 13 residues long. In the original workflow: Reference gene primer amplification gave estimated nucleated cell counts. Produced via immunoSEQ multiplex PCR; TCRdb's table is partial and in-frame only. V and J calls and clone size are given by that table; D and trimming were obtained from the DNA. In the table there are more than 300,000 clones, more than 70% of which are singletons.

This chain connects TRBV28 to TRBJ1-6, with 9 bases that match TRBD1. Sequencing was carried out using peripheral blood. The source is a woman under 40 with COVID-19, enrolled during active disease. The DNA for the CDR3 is TGTGCCAGCAGTCGACAGGGGGATTCACCCCTCCACTTT. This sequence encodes CASSRQGDSPLHF.